The present T cell receptor (beta chain) was sequenced within a study of a mutant IDH1 vaccine in newly diagnosed glioma. Time point denoted: baseline, week 1 (first vaccination visit). Treatment: pre-vaccination baseline after standard-of-care therapy. New WHO grade 3 or 4 IDH1-mutant, ATRX-lost astrocytomas were present in all donors. Germline CDR1 reads SQVTM; CDR2 reads ANQGSEA. V was clipped by 6 bases and J by 8 bases, with 13 bases between them. This CDR3 is 12 amino acids long. The assay was immunoSEQ multiplex PCR, and TCRdb's table has in-frame clones only and misses some. This sample has about 33,000 clones, with around 85% found just once.

The genes are TRBV29-1 and TRBJ1-4; the D gene is possibly TRBD1 (5 bases). This TCR derives from a woman aged 40 to 50 with glioma. This material consisted of PBMCs, taken from a glioma patient treated with radiotherapy, temozolomide or both. The DNA for the CDR3 is TGCAGCGTCGCGGATGGGGGGGAAAAACTGTTTTTT. Protein: CSVADGGEKLFF. Full variable domain (missing parts from reference TRBV29-1 and TRBJ1-4): SAVISQKPSRDICQRGTSLTIQCQVDSQVTMMFWYRQQPGQSLTLIATANQGSEATYESGFVIDKFPISRPNLTFSTLTVSNMSPEDSSIYLCSVADGGEKLFFGSGTQLSVL.